This T cell receptor beta chain was recorded in a study of cytomegalovirus exposure and HLA in healthy donors (dated by TCRdb to the late 2010s). Background on the whole study: An earlier analysis of 587 of the donors reported around 280 Gb of sequence data and roughly 120 million unique TCR beta sequences obtained from about 179 million T cells. In the later analysis, no new phenotypic data were used to find candidate immune exposures; instead, reliance was placed on TCR beta sequences and their occurrence across donors. Typing coverage differed by locus: A, B, C, DRB1 and DQB1 were typed in roughly 620-630 donors, DQA1 in 522, DPA1 in around 580, and DPB1 in 472. In an earlier analysis of a few hundred of the donors, high-throughput TCR beta sequencing was used to judge whether each TCR beta V gene segment behaved as functional or pseudogenic. Every repertoire in the discovery cohort had been generated on one and the same sequencing platform. A separate validation cohort of roughly 130 different subjects was used in addition to the 666-subject first cohort. To study patterns of TCR occurrence, a later analysis re-analyzed previously published TCR beta repertoires from 666 donors and added high-resolution HLA genotyping. On average, around 240,000 unique TCR beta nucleotide sequences were sequenced per donor among some 430 genotyped donors of the cohort, with 15% to 20% of those sequences being non-productive. The T cell repertoires of some 700 subjects were profiled by immunosequencing and related to cytomegalovirus serostatus. Donor age, sex, ethnicity and CMV serostatus were compiled alongside the repertoire data. About 300 gigabases of sequencing data and 91 million or so unique TCR sequences made up an early release that covered over 550 HLA-typed donors. A later genetic analysis took genome-wide SNP genotypes for about 55% of the roughly 700 donors and used that subset as a discovery cohort. High-throughput TCR immunosequencing, statistical association of individual TCRs with disease status, and machine learning were combined to predict cytomegalovirus infection status. HLA typing included class I and class II loci at four-digit resolution. Of the roughly 390 genotyped donors, about 84% fell in the genetic ancestry cluster associated with self-reported Caucasian donors. The study was designed to test whether signatures of past pathogen exposure could be identified by cataloging public T cell receptors. Roughly 5 DR-DQ haplotypes were treated as single units for association and clustering because of strong linkage in the cohort.

The library was produced with the immunoSEQ multiplex PCR assay. The multiplex PCR relied on a mix of 60 forward primers for TCR Vbeta segments and 13 reverse primers for TCR Jbeta segments. The CDR3 region of rearranged TCR beta genes was amplified from genomic DNA by a multiplex PCR assay. Amplified TCR beta libraries were sequenced as 87-base-pair reads on the Illumina HiSeq System. The authors' pipeline ran thus. In a later analysis, tens of millions of unique TCR beta chains were counted across the 500 to 850 repertoires, and approximately 11 million of these chains were shared by at least two donors. To remove PCR and sequencing errors, raw reads were error-corrected and collapsed into unique sequences using a nearest-neighbor algorithm that merged closely related sequences. To assign V, D and J gene segments, CDR3 sequences were aligned to IMGT reference sequences. For a sequence to be retained, at least a six-nucleotide match to both a V gene segment and a J gene segment was required. A rearrangement was called productive if the CDR3 had no stop codons and remained in frame with V and J, and every other rearrangement was called non-productive. Following IMGT convention, CDR3 was defined as the stretch from the second conserved V-encoded cysteine to the conserved J-encoded phenylalanine. Sequences without an unambiguous match to a single V gene segment were excluded from the earlier analysis of about 600 of the donors. In an earlier analysis of around 590 of the donors, a V segment was called functional when productive rearrangements were above 56.7%, and segregating when the standard deviation between donors exceeded 5%. A statistical classification framework was built for diagnosing cytomegalovirus status from the catalog of TCR beta chain sequences. In a later analysis, TCR nucleotide sequences were compared against IMGT/GENE-DB human TR gene sequences so that V and J genes could be assigned. The TCRdist pipeline was used in a later analysis to assign CDR3 sequences and most-parsimonious VDJ recombination scenarios. A later analysis defined each TCR beta chain by its CDR3 amino acid sequence plus V-gene family, and excluded reads lacking a unique V-gene family. As a way to deal with suspected cross-contamination and a sequencing artifact, a later analysis dropped 500 to 700 nucleotide sequences that were highly shared and had low generation probability. In a later analysis, a clonal expansion index for each public chain was calculated from normalized within-repertoire ranks of inferred template counts. Generation probabilities in a later analysis came from a VDJ recombination model fitted to out-of-frame rearrangements, and those results were checked against IGoR. In a later analysis, hypergeometric tests were used to score TCR-TCR, TCR-HLA and TCR-CMV co-occurrence, with a repertoire-size bias correction applied to TCR pairs. A later analysis estimated false discovery rates by permuting HLA or CMV assignments 20 times. In a later analysis, co-occurring TCRs were grouped using DBSCAN, with TCRdist sequence similarity added in when clustering inside HLA-allele-positive subsets. Repertoires with fewer than 30,000 or more than 120,000 public chains were left out of co-occurrence clustering, as were four to six repertoires with anomalous nucleotide sharing. TCRdb limited this immuneACCESS table to in-frame rearrangements with V and J called. A share of clones is missing; checked studies link under half to unresolved V genes, and the rest is unexplained. V, J and clone size are those of that table, while D and trimming were read from the DNA. The sample includes roughly 130,000 clones, with 80% observed a single time. The leading ten clones occupy 1% of the sample.

The CDR3 covers 13 residues, taking in both the cysteine and the phenylalanine. Only the CDR3 DNA is retained, 39 bases long and in frame from the first base. V lost 6 bases and J lost 7 bases, and the count of bases not matched to a germline gene is 4. The germline V gene provides CDR1 ENHRY and CDR2 SYGVKD. Results and caveats for the whole study, not just this receptor: A group of highly shared sequence variants was considered likely to be a technical artifact of the sequencing pipeline. Linkage disequilibrium might explain the correlated functional status among segregating V segments, but an unknown experimental factor could not be excluded. A later analysis found that most CMV-associated TCR beta chains appeared HLA-restricted, with HLA associations seemingly driven largely by CMV exposure. The earlier analysis of around 600 of the donors excluded fewer than 20 rarely observed V segments, including chromosome 9 orphons, because counts were too low. Only TCR beta chains were sequenced in this cohort, and the absence of alpha or paired-chain data limited detectable features. In a later analysis, TCR association rates were found to vary across HLA loci, with the most associated TCRs seen for DRB1 alleles and the fewest for HLA-C alleles. An earlier analysis of 450 to 750 of the donors showed that most TCR beta V segments appeared in productive rearrangements either about 87% or about 30% of the time, which broadly matched IMGT annotations. Because HLA typing was missing for some donors at each locus, association tests included only the typed subset. The authors suggested that the approach could potentially be extended to other disease states and immunological phenotypes. Strong co-occurrence of HLA alleles, especially DR and DQ, made assigning TCR associations to individual alleles difficult. In a later analysis, about 17,000 TCR beta sequences were associated with specific HLA alleles at a false discovery rate of 0.05. According to a later analysis, parvovirus B19, influenza, CMV and Epstein-Barr virus appeared linked to several top co-occurrence clusters. In a later analysis, HLA-associated TCR beta chains were found to be more clonally expanded and to have lower generation probabilities than equally common non-associated chains. The presence/absence analyses assumed that sequencing depth was roughly uniform across donors, and that assumption may not be true. CMV serostatus was the only immune exposure information available for the cohort. A further reported finding was that TCR beta sequences accurately predicted the HLA-A and HLA-B alleles for most subjects in the first cohort. An association between a missense DCLRE1C variant and V-gene and J-gene trimming of TCR beta chains was found in a later genetic analysis and replicated in an independent cohort. In a later genetic analysis, fewer N-insertions in productive TCRs were reported among donors in an Asian-associated ancestry cluster than the roughly 700-donor mean. The classifier was reported to diagnose cytomegalovirus status with high specificity and sensitivity in both the original cohort and the validation cohort. Some IMGT-functional V segments, including TRBV6-2 and TRBV6-3, could not be told apart with the 87-base-pair reads, so those segments were excluded. Three of the identified cytomegalovirus-associated TCR beta chains were confirmed in vitro to be specific for cytomegalovirus antigens. Across donors, most TCR sequences were observed very rarely, whereas some public TCRs were present in many individuals. In the study, approximately 160 TCR beta chains were listed as associated with cytomegalovirus.

The cohort comprised some 700 healthy bone marrow donors. At the time of sampling, every cohort member was nominally healthy, though immune exposures that went unrecorded were likely present. The donor was CMV seronegative and was included in the group of 352 seronegative cohort members. A peripheral blood sample was collected from each donor, and TCR beta sequencing was performed on peripheral blood mononuclear cells. The Qiagen DNeasy Blood Extraction Kit was used to extract genomic DNA from the blood cell samples. Regarding this clone: Its antigen remains undetermined. No base qualities exist here, and no much larger clone lies one base off it.

The chain employs TRBV10-3 and TRBJ2-1; 9 bases in the middle match TRBD2. The sequence came from a middle-aged man in good health and CMV-seronegative. The specimen was PBMCs. For the CDR3, the sequence is CAIRLAGSNEQFF. The nucleotide sequence reads as follows: TGTGCCATCAGGCTAGCGGGATCAAATGAGCAGTTCTTC.